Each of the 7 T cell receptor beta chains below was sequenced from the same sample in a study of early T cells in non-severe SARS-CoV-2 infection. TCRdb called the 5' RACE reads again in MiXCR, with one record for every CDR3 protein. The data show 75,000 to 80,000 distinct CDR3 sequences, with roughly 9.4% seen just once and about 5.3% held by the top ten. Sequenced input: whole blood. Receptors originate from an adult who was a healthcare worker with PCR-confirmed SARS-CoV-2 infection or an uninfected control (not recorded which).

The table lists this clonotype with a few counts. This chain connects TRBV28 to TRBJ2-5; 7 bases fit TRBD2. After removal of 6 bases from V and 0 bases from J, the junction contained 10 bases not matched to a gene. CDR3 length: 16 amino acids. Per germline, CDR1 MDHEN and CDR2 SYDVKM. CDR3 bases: TGTGCCAGCAGCCCGAGCGTGGGGGGGGACCAAGAGACCCAGTACTTC. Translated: CASSPSVGGDQETQYF.

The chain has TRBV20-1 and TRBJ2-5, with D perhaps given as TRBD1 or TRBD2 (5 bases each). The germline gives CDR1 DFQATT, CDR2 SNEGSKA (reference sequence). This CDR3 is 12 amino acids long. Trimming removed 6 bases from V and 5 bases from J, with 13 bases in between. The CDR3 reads CSATAAGETQYF. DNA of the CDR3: TGCAGTGCGACAGCGGCCGGGGAGACCCAGTACTTC.

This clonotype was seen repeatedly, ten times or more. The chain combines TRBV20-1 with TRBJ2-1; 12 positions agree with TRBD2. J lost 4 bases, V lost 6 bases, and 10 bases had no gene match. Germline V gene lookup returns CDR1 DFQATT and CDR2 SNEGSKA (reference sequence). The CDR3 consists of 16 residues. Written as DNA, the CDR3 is TGCAGTGCAAAACGGTATGGACTAGCGGGGTACAATGAGCAGTTCTTC. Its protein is CSAKRYGLAGYNEQFF.

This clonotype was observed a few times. The chain's CDR3 is CASSGGRNQPQHF. In DNA form, the CDR3 reads TGTGCCAGCAGTGGCGGACGGAATCAGCCCCAGCATTTT. This rearrangement joins TRBV6-6 to TRBJ1-5, with D unclear. There are 13 residues in the CDR3. Trimming cost V 5 bases and J 4 bases, with 9 bases left between them. Looked up from germline, CDR1 is MNHNY and CDR2 is SVGAGI (reference sequence).

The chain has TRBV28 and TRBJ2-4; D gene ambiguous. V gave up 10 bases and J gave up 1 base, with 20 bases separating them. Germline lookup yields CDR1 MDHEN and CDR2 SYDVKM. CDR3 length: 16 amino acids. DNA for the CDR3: TGTGCCACCCGACCCCCTGGCGTCTTGGCCAAAAACATTCAGTACTTC. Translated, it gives CATRPPGVLAKNIQYF.

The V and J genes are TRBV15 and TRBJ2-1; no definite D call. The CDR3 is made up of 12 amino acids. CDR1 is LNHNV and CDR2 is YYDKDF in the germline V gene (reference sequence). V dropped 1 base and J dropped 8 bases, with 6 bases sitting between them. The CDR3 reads CATSRGVYEQFF. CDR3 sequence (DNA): TGTGCCACCAGCAGAGGGGTCTATGAGCAGTTCTTC.

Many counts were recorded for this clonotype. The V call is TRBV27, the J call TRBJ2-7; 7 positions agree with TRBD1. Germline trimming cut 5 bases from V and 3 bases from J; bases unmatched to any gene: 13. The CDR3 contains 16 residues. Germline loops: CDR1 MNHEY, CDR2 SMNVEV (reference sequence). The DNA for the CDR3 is TGTGCCAGCAGTCGAAAAAACCCCCGGGACAGCTACGAGCAGTACTTC. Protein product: CASSRKNPRDSYEQYF.